The rows below give T cell receptor beta chains drawn from one sample of a study of control samples from healthy donors and cancer patients. Measured with immunoSEQ multiplex PCR; TCRdb has only the in-frame clones, and not every one. The repertoire holds fewer than 150,000 clones, 75% to 95% seen once, with almost 2.5% in the top ten. Sequenced: blood. All receptors come from a man aged 18 to 30 in good health. CDR3s include the opening cysteine and the closing phenylalanine or tryptophan. The order of the fields is clone size, V gene, D gene, CDR3 length, J gene, CDR3 DNA, CDR3 protein. D genes are given only for firm matches. Expanded clones are given a class, and other clones once, few, many or no size at all.

clone size: .; V gene: TRBV3-1/TRBV3-2; D gene: .; CDR3 length: 14; J gene: TRBJ1-4; CDR3 DNA: TGTGCCAGCAGCCGCGGGACCACGAATGAAAAACTGTTTTTT; CDR3 protein: CASSRGTTNEKLFF
clone size: .; V gene: TRBV10-1; D gene: .; CDR3 length: 14; J gene: TRBJ1-1; CDR3 DNA: TGCGCCAGCAGTCTCGGACCGCAGGGCACTGAAGCTTTCTTT; CDR3 protein: CASSLGPQGTEAFF
clone size: few; V gene: TRBV11-2; D gene: .; CDR3 length: 14; J gene: TRBJ1-1; CDR3 DNA: TGTGCCAGCAGCTTAGGCTATATCAACACTGAAGCTTTCTTT; CDR3 protein: CASSLGYINTEAFF
clone size: few; V gene: TRBV4-1; D gene: .; CDR3 length: 15; J gene: TRBJ1-2; CDR3 DNA: TGCGCCAGCACTGATTCGGACGGCCGAATGAATGGCTACACCTTC; CDR3 protein: CASTDSDGRMNGYTF
clone size: .; V gene: TRBV4-3; D gene: .; CDR3 length: 16; J gene: TRBJ2-1; CDR3 DNA: TGCGCCAGCAGCCAAGAGAGCGCCAGCTCCTACAATGAGCAGTTCTTC; CDR3 protein: CASSQESASSYNEQFF
clone size: .; V gene: TRBV24-1; D gene: .; CDR3 length: 14; J gene: TRBJ2-1; CDR3 DNA: TGTGCCACCAGTGAACGAGCCACCTACAATGAGCAGTTCTTC; CDR3 protein: CATSERATYNEQFF
clone size: .; V gene: TRBV5-1; D gene: .; CDR3 length: 14; J gene: TRBJ1-3; CDR3 DNA: TGCGCCAGCAGCTTGGCGGGTACTGGAAACACCATATATTTT; CDR3 protein: CASSLAGTGNTIYF
clone size: once; V gene: TRBV24-1; D gene: .; CDR3 length: 13; J gene: TRBJ1-4; CDR3 DNA: TGTGCCACCGGAGGGGGGCCTAATGAAAAACTGTTTTTT; CDR3 protein: CATGGGPNEKLFF
clone size: .; V gene: TRBV30; D gene: TRBD2; CDR3 length: 16; J gene: TRBJ2-1; CDR3 DNA: TGTGCCTGGAGAGAGGGAAGAGCGGGGGGGCTTAAGGAGCAGTTCTTC; CDR3 protein: CAWREGRAGGLKEQFF
clone size: once; V gene: TRBV11-3; D gene: TRBD1; CDR3 length: 14; J gene: TRBJ2-3; CDR3 DNA: TGTGCCAGCAGCTCGGGACAGGGCACAGATACGCAGTATTTT; CDR3 protein: CASSSGQGTDTQYF
clone size: .; V gene: TRBV7-9; D gene: .; CDR3 length: 14; J gene: TRBJ1-1; CDR3 DNA: TGTGCCAGCAGCTTGCCGGACGCCATACCCGAAGCTTTCTTT; CDR3 protein: CASSLPDAIPEAFF
clone size: .; V gene: TRBV28; D gene: TRBD1; CDR3 length: 14; J gene: TRBJ1-2; CDR3 DNA: TGTGCCAGCAGACCCCGGACAGGAGGATATGGCTACACCTTC; CDR3 protein: CASRPRTGGYGYTF
clone size: few; V gene: TRBV2; D gene: .; CDR3 length: 12; J gene: TRBJ1-6; CDR3 DNA: TGTGCCAGCATGATCCAGCATTCACCCCTCCACTTT; CDR3 protein: CASMIQHSPLHF
clone size: .; V gene: TRBV6-5; D gene: TRBD2; CDR3 length: 15; J gene: TRBJ2-1; CDR3 DNA: TGTGCCAGCAGTCGGACTAGCGGGGCGTACAATGAGCAGTTCTTC; CDR3 protein: CASSRTSGAYNEQFF
clone size: .; V gene: TRBV5-6; D gene: .; CDR3 length: 14; J gene: TRBJ2-7; CDR3 DNA: TGTGCCAGCAGCTTGGTACTAAAAGGGGGCGAGCAGTACTTC; CDR3 protein: CASSLVLKGGEQYF
clone size: .; V gene: TRBV21-1; D gene: .; CDR3 length: 13; J gene: TRBJ1-5; CDR3 DNA: TGTGCCAGCAGCAAGGGGGCGAGGCAGCCCCAGCATTTT; CDR3 protein: CASSKGARQPQHF
clone size: .; V gene: TRBV4-1; D gene: .; CDR3 length: 13; J gene: TRBJ2-1; CDR3 DNA: TGCGCCAGCAGCCACGGACTGCTCGATGAGCAGTTCTTC; CDR3 protein: CASSHGLLDEQFF
clone size: .; V gene: TRBV3-1/TRBV3-2; D gene: .; CDR3 length: 15; J gene: TRBJ2-5; CDR3 DNA: TGTGCCAGCAGCCCAGGGGAATTCACCCCGGAGACCCAGTACTTC; CDR3 protein: CASSPGEFTPETQYF
clone size: .; V gene: TRBV6-5; D gene: .; CDR3 length: 15; J gene: TRBJ2-2; CDR3 DNA: TGTGCCAGCAGTACCGGGACAGCGGGGAGCGGGGAGCTGTTTTTT; CDR3 protein: CASSTGTAGSGELFF
clone size: once; V gene: TRBV19; D gene: TRBD1; CDR3 length: 16; J gene: TRBJ2-7; CDR3 DNA: TGTGCCAGTAGTACGCGAGACAGGGGGAACTCCTACGAGCAGTACTTC; CDR3 protein: CASSTRDRGNSYEQYF
clone size: .; V gene: TRBV2; D gene: .; CDR3 length: 15; J gene: TRBJ2-7; CDR3 DNA: TGTGCCAGCAGGGAAAGACAGCTTCACTCCTACGAGCAGTACTTC; CDR3 protein: CASRERQLHSYEQYF
clone size: .; V gene: TRBV4-1; D gene: .; CDR3 length: 15; J gene: TRBJ2-3; CDR3 DNA: TGCGCCAGCAGCCTCGCCCCTCTCGGCACAGATACGCAGTATTTT; CDR3 protein: CASSLAPLGTDTQYF
clone size: .; V gene: TRBV2; D gene: TRBD2; CDR3 length: 16; J gene: TRBJ2-3; CDR3 DNA: TGTGCCAGCAGTTCGACTAGCGGGCGTAGCACAGATACGCAGTATTTT; CDR3 protein: CASSSTSGRSTDTQYF
clone size: .; V gene: TRBV7-9; D gene: TRBD1; CDR3 length: 16; J gene: TRBJ2-3; CDR3 DNA: TGTGCCAGCAGCCCACGCCGGGGACAGGGCATTGATACGCAGTATTTT; CDR3 protein: CASSPRRGQGIDTQYF
clone size: .; V gene: TRBV18; D gene: .; CDR3 length: 16; J gene: TRBJ2-3; CDR3 DNA: TGTGCCAGCTCACCAACCAGGTCGAGGGTCACAGATACGCAGTATTTT; CDR3 protein: CASSPTRSRVTDTQYF
clone size: .; V gene: TRBV2; D gene: .; CDR3 length: 13; J gene: TRBJ1-3; CDR3 DNA: TGTGCCAGCAGTGCTGACTCTGGAAACACCATATATTTT; CDR3 protein: CASSADSGNTIYF
clone size: once; V gene: TRBV19; D gene: TRBD2; CDR3 length: 14; J gene: TRBJ2-1; CDR3 DNA: TGTGCCAGTACGGGAGCGGGGGTGGGCTATGAGCAGTTCTTC; CDR3 protein: CASTGAGVGYEQFF
clone size: .; V gene: TRBV6-4; D gene: TRBD2; CDR3 length: 15; J gene: TRBJ2-3; CDR3 DNA: TGTGCCAGCAGCCGGACTAGCGGTAGCACAGATACGCAGTATTTT; CDR3 protein: CASSRTSGSTDTQYF
clone size: .; V gene: TRBV6-5; D gene: TRBD1; CDR3 length: 15; J gene: TRBJ1-1; CDR3 DNA: TGTGCCAGCAGTAACGGACAGGTACCGAACACTGAAGCTTTCTTT; CDR3 protein: CASSNGQVPNTEAFF
clone size: .; V gene: TRBV5-1; D gene: TRBD2; CDR3 length: 18; J gene: TRBJ2-5; CDR3 DNA: TGCGCCAGCAGCCCCAGCGGACTAGCGGGAGTAATCCAAGAGACCCAGTACTTC; CDR3 protein: CASSPSGLAGVIQETQYF
clone size: .; V gene: TRBV10-3; D gene: TRBD1; CDR3 length: 15; J gene: TRBJ1-5; CDR3 DNA: TGTGCCATCAGTGCCAGGGGGTATAGCAATCAGCCCCAGCATTTT; CDR3 protein: CAISARGYSNQPQHF
clone size: .; V gene: TRBV5-6; D gene: TRBD2; CDR3 length: 16; J gene: TRBJ2-1; CDR3 DNA: TGTGCCAGCAGCTTGGGCCTAGCGGGAGTAGGAAATGAGCAGTTCTTC; CDR3 protein: CASSLGLAGVGNEQFF
clone size: .; V gene: TRBV28; D gene: .; CDR3 length: 16; J gene: TRBJ2-7; CDR3 DNA: TGTGCCAGCAGCGGGATACAGGGAACCGTCTCCTACGAGCAGTACTTC; CDR3 protein: CASSGIQGTVSYEQYF
clone size: .; V gene: TRBV7-9; D gene: TRBD1; CDR3 length: 16; J gene: TRBJ1-6; CDR3 DNA: TGTGCCAGCAGCTTAAACCCCGGGACAGATAATTCACCCCTCCACTTT; CDR3 protein: CASSLNPGTDNSPLHF
clone size: .; V gene: TRBV28; D gene: TRBD1; CDR3 length: 15; J gene: TRBJ2-1; CDR3 DNA: TGTGCCAGCAGCTCTTACGGGACAGGGGAAAATGAGCAGTTCTTC; CDR3 protein: CASSSYGTGENEQFF
clone size: once; V gene: TRBV6-1; D gene: .; CDR3 length: 11; J gene: TRBJ1-6; CDR3 DNA: TGTGCCAGCAGTGAAGCTTTACCCCTCCACTTT; CDR3 protein: CASSEALPLHF
clone size: .; V gene: TRBV5-1; D gene: .; CDR3 length: 14; J gene: TRBJ2-2; CDR3 DNA: TGCGCCAGCAGCTTGGCGGTGACTACCGGGGAGCTGTTTTTT; CDR3 protein: CASSLAVTTGELFF
clone size: few; V gene: TRBV28; D gene: TRBD2; CDR3 length: 13; J gene: TRBJ2-7; CDR3 DNA: TGTGCCAGCAGTTTCTCGGGGGGTCACGAGCAGTACTTC; CDR3 protein: CASSFSGGHEQYF
clone size: .; V gene: TRBV2; D gene: .; CDR3 length: 12; J gene: TRBJ1-5; CDR3 DNA: TGTGCCAGCAGTGCCGGTAGTCAGCCCCAGCATTTT; CDR3 protein: CASSAGSQPQHF
clone size: .; V gene: TRBV6-1; D gene: .; CDR3 length: 14; J gene: TRBJ1-1; CDR3 DNA: TGTGCCAGCAGTGAGCCGGGACGCTTCTCGGGAGCTTTCTTT; CDR3 protein: CASSEPGRFSGAFF
clone size: .; V gene: TRBV5-1; D gene: .; CDR3 length: 15; J gene: TRBJ2-3; CDR3 DNA: TGCGCCAGCAGCTTGGAGGCGGGAAACACAGATACGCAGTATTTT; CDR3 protein: CASSLEAGNTDTQYF
clone size: .; V gene: TRBV6-5; D gene: .; CDR3 length: 14; J gene: TRBJ2-1; CDR3 DNA: TGTGCCAGCAGTTACTCAACTAGGTCCAATGAGCAGTTCTTC; CDR3 protein: CASSYSTRSNEQFF
clone size: .; V gene: TRBV19; D gene: .; CDR3 length: 14; J gene: TRBJ1-1; CDR3 DNA: TGTGCCAGTAGTATAGAGGGACCTAACACTGAAGCTTTCTTT; CDR3 protein: CASSIEGPNTEAFF
clone size: .; V gene: TRBV12-3/TRBV12-4; D gene: .; CDR3 length: 12; J gene: TRBJ2-3; CDR3 DNA: TGTGCCAGCAGTTTTGAGCGGGATACGCAGTATTTT; CDR3 protein: CASSFERDTQYF
clone size: .; V gene: TRBV5-4; D gene: .; CDR3 length: 14; J gene: TRBJ2-3; CDR3 DNA: TGTGCCAGCAGCTCGCCTCCGCGCGCAGATACGCAGTATTTT; CDR3 protein: CASSSPPRADTQYF
clone size: .; V gene: TRBV5-4; D gene: TRBD2; CDR3 length: 15; J gene: TRBJ2-1; CDR3 DNA: TGTGCCAGCAGCCAAGCTAGCGGGAGACGTAATGAGCAGTTCTTC; CDR3 protein: CASSQASGRRNEQFF
clone size: .; V gene: TRBV11-2; D gene: .; CDR3 length: 14; J gene: TRBJ2-7; CDR3 DNA: TGTGCCAGCAGCTTAGCCGGCGGGGCCTACGAGCAGTACTTC; CDR3 protein: CASSLAGGAYEQYF
clone size: .; V gene: TRBV27; D gene: TRBD1; CDR3 length: 16; J gene: TRBJ2-7; CDR3 DNA: TGTGCCAGCAGCCGACAGAGCGGGACAGGGGTCGACGAGCAGTACTTC; CDR3 protein: CASSRQSGTGVDEQYF
clone size: .; V gene: TRBV3-1/TRBV3-2; D gene: .; CDR3 length: 13; J gene: TRBJ2-5; CDR3 DNA: TGTGCCAGCAGCCCGGATGTACAAGAGACCCAGTACTTC; CDR3 protein: CASSPDVQETQYF